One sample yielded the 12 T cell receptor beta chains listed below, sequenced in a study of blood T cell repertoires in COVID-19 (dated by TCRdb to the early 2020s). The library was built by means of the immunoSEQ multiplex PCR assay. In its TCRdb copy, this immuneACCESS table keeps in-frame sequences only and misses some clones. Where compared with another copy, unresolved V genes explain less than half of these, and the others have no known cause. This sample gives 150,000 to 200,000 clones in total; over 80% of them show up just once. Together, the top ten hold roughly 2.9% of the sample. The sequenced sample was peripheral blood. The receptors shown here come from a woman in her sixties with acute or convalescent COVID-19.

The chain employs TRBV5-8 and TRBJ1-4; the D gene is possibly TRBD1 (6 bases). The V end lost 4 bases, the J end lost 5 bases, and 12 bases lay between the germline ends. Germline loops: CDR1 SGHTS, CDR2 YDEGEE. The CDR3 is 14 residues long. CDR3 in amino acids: CASSVQGRNEKLFF. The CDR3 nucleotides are TGTGCCAGCAGCGTACAGGGTAGGAATGAAAAACTGTTTTTT.

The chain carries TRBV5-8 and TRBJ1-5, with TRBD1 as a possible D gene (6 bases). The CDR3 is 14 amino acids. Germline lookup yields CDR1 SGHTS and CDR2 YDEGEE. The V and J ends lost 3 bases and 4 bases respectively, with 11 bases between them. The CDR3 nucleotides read TGTGCCAGCAGCTCCCGGGACACTAATCAGCCCCAGCATTTT. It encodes CASSSRDTNQPQHF.

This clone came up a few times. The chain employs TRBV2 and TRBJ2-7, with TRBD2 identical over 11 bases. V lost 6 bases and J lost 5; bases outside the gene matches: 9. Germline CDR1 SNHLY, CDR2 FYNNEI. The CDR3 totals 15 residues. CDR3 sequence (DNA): TGTGCCAGCAGCTTGAGGCTAGCGGGGGGAGACGAGCAGTACTTC. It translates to CASSLRLAGGDEQYF.

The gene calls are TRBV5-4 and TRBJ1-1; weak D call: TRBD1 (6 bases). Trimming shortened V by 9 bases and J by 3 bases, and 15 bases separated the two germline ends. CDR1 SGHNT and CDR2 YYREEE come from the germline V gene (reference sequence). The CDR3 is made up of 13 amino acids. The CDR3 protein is CAINRVGDTEAFF. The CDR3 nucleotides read TGTGCCATCAACAGGGTAGGGGACACTGAAGCTTTCTTT.

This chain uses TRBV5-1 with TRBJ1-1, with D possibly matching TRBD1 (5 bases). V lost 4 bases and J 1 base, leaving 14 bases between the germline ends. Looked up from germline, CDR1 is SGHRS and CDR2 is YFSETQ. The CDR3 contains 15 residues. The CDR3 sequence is CASSTGDYPNTEAFF. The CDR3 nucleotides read TGCGCCAGCAGCACGGGGGACTACCCGAACACTGAAGCTTTCTTT.

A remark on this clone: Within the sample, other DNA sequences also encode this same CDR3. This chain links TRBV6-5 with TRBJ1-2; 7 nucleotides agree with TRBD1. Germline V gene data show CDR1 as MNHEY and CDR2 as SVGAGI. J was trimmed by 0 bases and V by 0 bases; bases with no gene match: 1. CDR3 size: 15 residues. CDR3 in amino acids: CASSYSGTANYGYTF. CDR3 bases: TGTGCCAGCAGTTACTCCGGGACAGCTAACTATGGCTACACCTTC.

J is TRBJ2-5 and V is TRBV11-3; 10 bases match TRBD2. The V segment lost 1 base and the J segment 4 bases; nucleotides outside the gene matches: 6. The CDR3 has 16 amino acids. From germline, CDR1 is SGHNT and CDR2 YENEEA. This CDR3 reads CASSLVVSGGPETQYF. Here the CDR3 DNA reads TGTGCCAGCAGCTTAGTAGTTAGCGGGGGGCCAGAGACCCAGTACTTC.

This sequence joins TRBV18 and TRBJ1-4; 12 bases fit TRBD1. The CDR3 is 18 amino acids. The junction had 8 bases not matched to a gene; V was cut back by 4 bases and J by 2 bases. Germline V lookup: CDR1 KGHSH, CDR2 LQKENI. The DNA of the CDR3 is TGTGCCAGCTCACGCGGCATAGGGACAGGGGGCACTAATGAAAAACTGTTTTTT. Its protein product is CASSRGIGTGGTNEKLFF.

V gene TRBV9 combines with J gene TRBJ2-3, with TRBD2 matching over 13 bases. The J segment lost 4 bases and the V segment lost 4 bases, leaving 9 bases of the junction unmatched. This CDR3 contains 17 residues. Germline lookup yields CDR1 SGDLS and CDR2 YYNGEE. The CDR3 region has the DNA TGTGCCAGCAGCACGGGGACTAGCGGGGTAGTCTCAGATACGCAGTATTTT. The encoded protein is CASSTGTSGVVSDTQYF.

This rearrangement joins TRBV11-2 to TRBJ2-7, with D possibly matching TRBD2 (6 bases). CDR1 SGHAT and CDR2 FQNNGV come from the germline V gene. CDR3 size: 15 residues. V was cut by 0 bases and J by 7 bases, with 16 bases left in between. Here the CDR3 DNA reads TGTGCCAGCAGCTTAGAGTGGACTACCTTAGGGGAGCAGTACTTC. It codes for CASSLEWTTLGEQYF.

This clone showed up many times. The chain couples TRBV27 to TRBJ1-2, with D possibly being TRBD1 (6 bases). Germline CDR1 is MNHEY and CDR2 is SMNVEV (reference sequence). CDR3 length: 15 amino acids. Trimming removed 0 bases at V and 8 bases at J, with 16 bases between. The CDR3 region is CASSLSGTLREGYTF. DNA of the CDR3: TGTGCCAGCAGTTTATCGGGGACACTTCGAGAGGGCTACACCTTC.

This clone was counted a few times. As DNA, the CDR3 is TGTGCCAGCAGCTTAATGGGGCTAGCGAGCACAGATACGCAGTATTTT. As protein: CASSLMGLASTDTQYF. The chain recombines TRBV7-2 with TRBJ2-3, with a possible D match to TRBD2 (6 bases). In germline, CDR1 is SGHTA, CDR2 FQGNSA. V gave up 2 bases and J gave up 0 bases, with 12 bases separating them. The CDR3 is made up of 16 amino acids.